What follows are 14 T cell receptor beta chains derived from one specimen sequenced in a study of CD8 T cells in Susac syndrome. Random-hexamer reverse transcription was applied to roughly 0.45 to 1 ug RNA. TCRdb passed the immunoSEQ multiplex PCR reads through MiXCR, listing each CDR3 protein once. This sample has roughly 110,000 distinct CDR3 sequences; approximately 91% occur once, and the top ten carry around 0.15%. Sequencing input: CD4+ T cells from PBMCs. Receptor source: a human donor in good health.

The J gene is TRBJ2-2, the V gene TRBV7-2; D may match TRBD1 or TRBD2 (6 bases each). Germline assignment: CDR1 SGHTA and CDR2 FQGNSA. CDR3 length equals 16 residues. The V gene lost 1 base and the J gene lost 5 bases, with 14 bases spanning the gap. The CDR3 loop is CASSLGSGALTGELFF. CDR3 in DNA: TGTGCCAGCAGCTTAGGGTCGGGGGCATTAACCGGGGAGCTGTTTTTT. Supplemented by reference TRBV7-2 and TRBJ2-2, the full variable domain reads GAGVSQSPSNKVTEKGKDVELRCDPISGHTALYWYRQSLGQGLEFLIYFQGNSAPDKSGLPSDRFSAERTGGSVSTLTIQRTQQEDSAVYLCASSLGSGALTGELFFGEGSRLTVL.

The chain couples TRBV6-5 to TRBJ2-4; maybe TRBD1 (5 bases). The CDR3 is made up of 15 amino acids. Germline V gene lookup returns CDR1 MNHEY and CDR2 SVGAGI. The germline V and J ends were trimmed by 4 bases and 4 bases, with 14 bases remaining between them. The CDR3 is CASSSAGKGKNIQYF. The CDR3 DNA reads as TGTGCCAGCAGTTCGGCAGGGAAAGGGAAAAACATTCAGTACTTC.

This clonotype was found once. The J gene is TRBJ1-5, the V gene TRBV6-2 or TRBV6-3; D perhaps matches TRBD1 (6 bases). The CDR3 is made up of 16 amino acids. In germline, CDR1 is MNHEY, CDR2 SVGEGT. V lost 8 bases to trimming and J lost 5 bases, with 22 bases between them. The CDR3 bases are TGTGCCAGCTTGCCCCTGCGGGGGCGCAGGGATCAGCCCCAGCATTTT. This translates into CASLPLRGRRDQPQHF.

The chain employs TRBV7-2 and TRBJ2-2; D remains unclear. The germline V and J ends were trimmed by 0 bases and 5 bases, with 4 bases remaining between them. Germline assignment: CDR1 SGHTA and CDR2 FQGNSA. The CDR3 sequence is 13 residues long. This CDR3 reads CASSLAGTGELFF. The CDR3 DNA reads TGTGCCAGCAGCTTAGCGGGTACCGGGGAGCTGTTTTTT.

The chain uses TRBV20-1 and TRBJ1-6; D is possibly TRBD1 (5 bases). Trimming pared 0 bases from V and 11 bases from J, leaving 14 bases between. The CDR3 contains 14 residues. The germline gives CDR1 DFQATT, CDR2 SNEGSKA (reference sequence). CDR3 amino acids: CSARDWQGFAPLHF. The CDR3 DNA reads as TGCAGTGCTAGAGATTGGCAGGGTTTTGCACCCCTCCACTTT.

The chain's CDR3 is CATSLVSGTTTYEQYF. The CDR3 coding sequence is TGTGCCACTAGCTTAGTTAGCGGGACTACGACCTACGAGCAGTACTTC. The V call is TRBV7-9, the J call TRBJ2-7, with 8 bases lining up with TRBD2. This CDR3 has 16 residues. Looked up from germline, CDR1 is SEHNR and CDR2 is FQNEAQ (reference sequence). The V segment lost 10 bases and the J segment 2 bases; nucleotides outside the gene matches: 16.

The gene calls are TRBV7-2 and TRBJ2-1; a possible D gene is TRBD1 (6 bases). Germline CDR1 SGHTA, CDR2 FQGNSA. The V gene lost 0 bases and the J gene lost 5 bases, with 8 bases spanning the gap. The CDR3 is 14 residues long. The DNA of the CDR3 is TGTGCCAGCAGCTTAGCCAGGGGTCACAATGAGCAGTTCTTC. It translates to CASSLARGHNEQFF.

CDR3 sequence (DNA): TGCGCCAGCAGCTCGATACAGGAGGTAAACGAGCAGTACTTC. Translating gives CASSSIQEVNEQYF. The gene calls are TRBV5-1 and TRBJ2-7; D is tentatively TRBD1 or TRBD2 (5 bases each). Trimming shortened V by 3 bases and J by 5 bases, and 15 bases separated the two germline ends. CDR1 SGHRS and CDR2 YFSETQ come from the germline V gene. CDR3 size: 14 residues.

The V call is TRBV11-2, the J call TRBJ2-1; D gene uncertain. Germline CDR1 is SGHAT and CDR2 is FQNNGV. The CDR3 totals 13 residues. The ends were cut back, 8 bases at V and 6 bases at J, with 14 bases in the middle. The CDR3 is CASRPSGFNEQFF. DNA for the CDR3: TGTGCCAGCCGCCCCTCCGGATTCAATGAGCAGTTCTTC.

J is TRBJ2-2 and V is TRBV3-1; D is ambiguous. V gave up 0 bases and J gave up 6 bases, with 14 bases separating them. This CDR3 is built from 16 residues. Germline V CDR1 and CDR2: LGHDT, YNNKEL (reference sequence). The CDR3 region is CASSQDFTNLPGELFF. The CDR3 DNA reads as TGTGCCAGCAGCCAAGATTTCACTAATCTGCCCGGGGAGCTGTTTTTT.

This clonotype was observed a handful of times. This sequence joins TRBV23-1 and TRBJ1-1; 7 nucleotides align to TRBD1. TRBV23-1 is an ORF for which the function is uncertain. There are 18 residues in the CDR3. J was trimmed by 3 bases and V by 2 bases; bases with no gene match: 15. The CDR3 here is CASSQRQGEDRRDTEAFF. The CDR3 coding sequence is TGCGCCAGCAGTCAACGACAGGGTGAGGATCGCCGGGACACTGAAGCTTTCTTT.

This clonotype was detected only once. J is TRBJ2-1 and V is TRBV7-3, with D possibly matching TRBD2 (6 bases). CDR1 is SGHTA and CDR2 is FQGTGA in the germline V gene. With 8 bases removed from V and 8 bases from J, the gap between germline ends came to 16 bases. CDR3 size: 13 residues. The CDR3 is CASEEGPGDEQFF. DNA of the CDR3: TGTGCCAGCGAGGAGGGCCCGGGGGATGAGCAGTTCTTC.

The chain couples TRBV2 to TRBJ2-3; D perhaps matches TRBD1 (6 bases). This CDR3 region has 15 residues. The ends were cut back, 1 base at V and 1 base at J, with 9 bases in the middle. Per the germline V gene, CDR1 is SNHLY and CDR2 is FYNNEI. CDR3 in DNA: TGTGCCAGCAGTGAAGGACAGGTGGGCACAGATACGCAGTATTTT. Translating it yields CASSEGQVGTDTQYF.

The V call is TRBV30, the J call TRBJ2-7, with 7 nucleotides matching TRBD2. Germline CDR1 reads GTSNPN; CDR2 reads SVGIG (reference sequence). There are 14 residues in the CDR3. V trimming: 3 bases; J trimming: 0 bases; junction bases outside the gene matches: 5. This CDR3 reads CAWRRGDHSYEQYF. CDR3 DNA sequence: TGTGCCTGGAGACGGGGGGACCACTCCTACGAGCAGTACTTC.